These 22 T cell receptor beta chains share one sample of origin, sequenced in a study of Tregs in tolerant kidney transplant recipients. Some clones are missing from TCRdb's copy, which holds only in-frame ones; the method was immunoSEQ multiplex PCR. The table lists tens of thousands of clones, 98% of them singletons, with approximately 0.36% in the top ten. The sample in question was Tregs from blood, obtained before the transplant. Receptor source: a human donor who received a combined kidney and bone marrow transplant.

V gene TRBV5-1 combines with J gene TRBJ2-7; D unresolved. Germline values: CDR1 SGHRS, CDR2 YFSETQ. This CDR3 is 15 amino acids long. The V and J ends lost 2 bases and 0 bases respectively, with 12 bases between them. Written as DNA, the CDR3 is TGCGCCAGCAGCTTCATTATGTCTAGCTCCTACGAGCAGTACTTC. Amino acid sequence: CASSFIMSSSYEQYF.

This chain connects TRBV6-5 to TRBJ1-3, with D unresolved. The CDR3 covers 16 residues. V dropped 6 bases and J dropped 0 bases, with 15 bases sitting between them. In germline, CDR1 is MNHEY, CDR2 SVGAGI. The CDR3 spells CASSYVSPGSGNTIYF. CDR3 nucleotide sequence: TGTGCCAGCAGCTACGTCTCACCGGGCTCTGGAAACACCATATATTTT.

The chain has TRBV2 and TRBJ1-2; the D is unclear. The CDR3 extends over 13 amino acids. The germline V and J ends were trimmed by 9 bases and 4 bases, with 15 bases remaining between them. CDR1 SNHLY and CDR2 FYNNEI come from the germline V gene. CDR3 DNA sequence: TGTGCCAGAACCAAGACGGGAGGCTATGGCTACACCTTC. Translation: CARTKTGGYGYTF.

The chain has TRBV5-1 and TRBJ1-3; 7 bases are a match to TRBD1. Germline trimming cut 6 bases from V and 3 bases from J; bases unmatched to any gene: 9. CDR1 SGHRS and CDR2 YFSETQ come from the germline V gene. The CDR3 contains 15 residues. The CDR3 DNA reads TGCGCCAGCAAAGGCGACAGGGTATATGGAAACACCATATATTTT. Its protein is CASKGDRVYGNTIYF.

The chain employs TRBV11-3 and TRBJ2-7, with TRBD1 matching over 7 bases. V shed 1 base, J shed 1 base, and the junction held 1 base outside the gene matches. There are 14 residues in the CDR3. Germline CDR1 is SGHNT and CDR2 is YENEEA. CDR3 sequence reads: CASSLGGQSYEQYF. CDR3 DNA sequence: TGTGCCAGCAGCTTAGGGGGACAGTCCTACGAGCAGTACTTC.

The rearrangement links TRBV10-3 to TRBJ1-6; tentative D call: TRBD1 (5 bases). This CDR3 region has 11 residues. V lost 2 bases and J lost 16, with 9 bases in between. The germline V gene has CDR1 ENHRY and CDR2 SYGVKD. CDR3 DNA sequence: TGTGCCATCAGTGAGGGGGCACAACTCCACTTT. Its translation: CAISEGAQLHF.

This clone occurred once. This chain joins TRBV27 and TRBJ1-5; unclear D gene. Per the germline V gene, CDR1 is MNHEY and CDR2 is SMNVEV (reference sequence). The length of the CDR3 is 13 residues. The ends were cut back, 2 bases at V and 4 bases at J, with 6 bases in the middle. CDR3 in amino acids: CASSLIMNQPQHF. The DNA of the CDR3 is TGTGCCAGCAGTTTAATCATGAATCAGCCCCAGCATTTT.

The J gene is TRBJ2-3, the V gene TRBV18; a weak D match, TRBD2 (6 bases). The CDR3 has 14 residues. The V end lost 4 bases, the J end lost 1 base, and 9 bases lay between the germline ends. Germline values: CDR1 KGHSH, CDR2 LQKENI. CDR3 nucleotides: TGTGCCAGCTCACGGAGGAGGGGCACAGATACGCAGTATTTT. Residues: CASSRRRGTDTQYF. Complete variable domain (other parts from reference TRBV18 and TRBJ2-3): NAGVMQNPRHLVRRRGQEARLRCSPMKGHSHVYWYRQLPEEGLKFMVYLQKENIIDESGMPKERFSAEFPKEGPSILRIQQVVRGDSAAYFCASSRRRGTDTQYFGPGTRLTVL.

V gene TRBV7-3 combines with J gene TRBJ1-2, with 9 bases fitting TRBD1. The CDR3 totals 14 residues. The germline gives CDR1 SGHTA, CDR2 FQGTGA. Trimming cost V 5 bases and J 7 bases; bases outside gene matches: 8. CDR3 sequence: CASSPSGDRVGYTF. As DNA, the CDR3 is TGTGCCAGCAGCCCCTCGGGGGACAGGGTTGGCTACACCTTC. Full variable domain (outside the CDR3, taken from reference TRBV7-3 and TRBJ1-2): GAGVSQTPSNKVTEKGKYVELRCDPISGHTALYWYRQSLGQGPEFLIYFQGTGAADDSGLPNDRFFAVRPEGSVSTLKIQRTERGDSAVYLCASSPSGDRVGYTFGSGTRLTVV.

The chain is built from TRBV5-4 and TRBJ1-1; TRBD1 is a possible D gene (6 bases). The CDR3 runs to 14 residues. Trimming removed 0 bases at V and 0 bases at J, with 6 bases between. CDR1 is SGHNT and CDR2 is YYREEE in the germline V gene (reference sequence). The CDR3 region has the DNA TGTGCCAGCAGCTTGGGGACAGTGAACACTGAAGCTTTCTTT. Protein: CASSLGTVNTEAFF. The variable domain in full, with the rest retrieved from reference TRBV5-4 and TRBJ1-1, is ETGVTQSPTHLIKTRGQQVTLRCSSQSGHNTVSWYQQALGQGPQFIFQYYREEENGRGNFPPRFSGLQFPNYSSELNVNALELDDSALYLCASSLGTVNTEAFFGQGTRLTVV.

The chain uses TRBV5-1 and TRBJ2-3, with 9 positions matching TRBD1. The germline gives CDR1 SGHRS, CDR2 YFSETQ. The CDR3 runs to 15 residues. Trimming took 2 bases from V and 3 from J; bases not matched to a gene: 4. The DNA for the CDR3 is TGCGCCAGCAGCTTAACAGGGGGCCGGACAGATACGCAGTATTTT. Its translation is CASSLTGGRTDTQYF.

The chain has TRBV4-1 and TRBJ2-7; 7 bases map to TRBD2. The CDR3 length is 16 residues. Trimming removed 4 bases from V and 2 bases from J; junction bases left unmatched: 11. Germline V gives CDR1 MGHRA, CDR2 YSYEKL. In DNA, the CDR3 is TGCGCCAGCAGCCGCGGCGCCAGCGGGGCCACCTACGAGCAGTACTTC. It is translated as CASSRGASGATYEQYF.

This chain joins TRBV25-1 and TRBJ2-7, with a weak D call TRBD1 (6 bases). Deletions cut 4 bases from V and 7 bases from J, with 20 bases between. CDR1 and CDR2 from the germline V gene are MGHDK and SYGVNS. The CDR3 spans 15 residues. This chain's CDR3 is CASSGARGSPQEQYF. DNA of the CDR3: TGTGCCAGCAGTGGTGCCAGGGGAAGCCCTCAAGAGCAGTACTTC.

The chain combines TRBV10-3 with TRBJ2-7; the D gene is possibly TRBD2 (7 bases). The V and J ends lost 8 bases and 5 bases respectively, with 13 bases between them. The CDR3 length is 12 residues. The V gene's germline CDR1 is ENHRY and CDR2 SYGVKD. Here the CDR3 reads CAISGGRHEQYF. CDR3 in DNA: TGTGCCATCTCCGGGGGGCGCCACGAGCAGTACTTC.

The V gene is TRBV20-1, the J gene TRBJ2-3, with no clear D. The V gene lost 7 bases and the J gene lost 2 bases, with 7 bases spanning the gap. The CDR3 is 11 amino acids. Germline CDR1 and CDR2: DFQATT and SNEGSKA (reference sequence). In DNA form, the CDR3 reads TGCAGTGTCGAGCACACAGATACGCAGTATTTT. Amino acids: CSVEHTDTQYF.

This clone was seen once. This chain connects TRBV2 to TRBJ2-1; D perhaps matches TRBD2 (5 bases). Trimming removed 4 bases at V and 1 base at J, with 8 bases between. Germline V gives CDR1 SNHLY, CDR2 FYNNEI. CDR3 size: 14 residues. CDR3 in amino acids: CASSVGLSYNEQFF. The CDR3 nucleotides read TGTGCCAGCAGTGTTGGACTTTCCTACAATGAGCAGTTCTTC.

CDR3 coding DNA: TGTGCAACCGGGACAGGGGGATATTTT. This codes for CATGTGGYF. The chain joins TRBV28 to TRBJ2-3; 11 nucleotides align to TRBD1. The CDR3 contains 9 residues. Germline values: CDR1 MDHEN, CDR2 SYDVKM.

The chain recombines TRBV7-2 with TRBJ2-3; TRBD1 aligns across 7 bases. Germline CDR1 and CDR2: SGHTA and FQGNSA. The CDR3 runs to 18 residues. With V trimmed by 1 base and J by 5 bases, 15 bases remained unmatched. This CDR3 reads CASSLVYGRGQSLDTQYF. CDR3 sequence (DNA): TGTGCCAGCAGCTTAGTATATGGTAGGGGACAGTCCCTAGATACGCAGTATTTT.

This clone was picked up one time. The CDR3 bases are TGCGCCAGCAGCCAAAATCGGGAACTTGAGCAGTTCTTC. It yields the protein CASSQNRELEQFF. V usage is TRBV4-3 and J usage is TRBJ2-1; maybe TRBD2 (5 bases). V lost 2 bases and J lost 9, with 11 bases in between. The CDR3 has 13 residues. Per the germline V gene, CDR1 is LGHNA and CDR2 is YSLEER.

This chain connects TRBV7-2 to TRBJ2-2; TRBD2 matches at 8 bases. The CDR3 sequence is 17 residues long. V gave up 1 base and J gave up 4 bases; unmatched junction bases: 8. Germline loops: CDR1 SGHTA, CDR2 FQGNSA. The CDR3 region is CASSLVRSGGPTGELFF. For the CDR3, the DNA is TGTGCCAGCAGCTTAGTGAGAAGCGGGGGACCCACCGGGGAGCTGTTTTTT.

The V call is TRBV4-2, the J call TRBJ2-7; maybe TRBD2 (6 bases). Between the trimmed V and J ends, which lost 2 bases and 5 bases, there was a span of 19 bases. CDR3 length equals 16 residues. CDR1 is LGHNA and CDR2 is YNFKEQ in the germline V gene. The CDR3 loop is CASSQSGRGRADEQYF. In nucleotides, the CDR3 is TGTGCCAGCAGCCAAAGCGGGCGGGGCAGGGCGGACGAGCAGTACTTC.

The rearrangement links TRBV5-4 to TRBJ2-7; possibly TRBD2 for D (6 bases). The CDR3 consists of 15 residues. V shed 0 bases and J shed 0 bases, with 10 bases lying between them. From germline, CDR1 is SGHNT and CDR2 YYREEE (reference sequence). Here the CDR3 reads CASSLGGASSYEQYF. CDR3 DNA: TGTGCCAGCAGCTTGGGCGGGGCGAGCTCCTACGAGCAGTACTTC.